Described below is a single T cell receptor beta chain sequence and its context. The CDR3 consists of 13 residues. V was shortened by 6 bases and J by 1 base, with 9 bases between the two germline ends. Patients at the Seattle site were enrolled during active infection and followed longitudinally. This entry belongs to a study of blood T cell repertoires in COVID-19. Study summary: In each case, the material was cDNA or gDNA derived from T cells, B-cell-depleted T cells, or PBMCs.

Under the authors' procedure: By means of reference gene primer amplification, nucleated cell counts were estimated. Assay used: immunoSEQ multiplex PCR; TCRdb lists only in-frame clones, some missing. The V and J calls and clone size are taken from that table; D and trimming were inferred from the DNA. Of hundreds of thousands of clones in the sample, around 87% are singletons; the top ten hold over 2%. The origin of this receptor is a woman aged 55-69 years with COVID-19, enrolled during active disease. This chain uses TRBV12-3 or TRBV12-4 with TRBJ1-1; the D gene is possibly TRBD1 (5 bases). What was sequenced was peripheral blood. CDR3 bases: TGTGCCAGCAGAACGGGGGGGAACACTGAAGCTTTCTTT. It yields the protein CASRTGGNTEAFF.